This TCR beta chain was documented in a study of T cells in Graves' hyperthyroidism and ophthalmopathy. Those patients with uncontrolled infection, other autoimmune disease, pregnancy or lactation were excluded. V lost 0 bases and J lost 4, with 10 bases in between. The length of the CDR3 is 14 residues. Germline assignment: CDR1 SGHVS and CDR2 FNYEAQ. The TCR beta CDR3 regions underwent amplification using RNA transcripts as the source. The primer set for the first-round RT-PCR of the TCR CDR3 was HTBI. TCRdb independently ran MiXCR on the multiplex PCR reads; one entry per CDR3 protein. The table records around 300,000 distinct CDR3 sequences, 20% to 25% of them present only once.

This clonotype was obtained from a man aged 30 to 39 with Graves' ophthalmopathy. Source material: blood. This rearrangement joins TRBV7-6 to TRBJ2-7; perhaps TRBD2 as D (5 bases). DNA of the CDR3: TGTGCCAGCAGCTTAGCCGGTCCGGGGTACGAGCAGTACTTC. Its translation: CASSLAGPGYEQYF.